The present entry profiles one T cell receptor (beta chain) with its context. It has no known antigen specificity. Within one base of it there is no much larger clone, and no base qualities were kept. According to the germline V gene, CDR1 reads SGHRS and CDR2 reads YFSETQ. Trimming accounts for 3 bases at V and 2 bases at J, while the number of junction bases matched to no gene is 7. The CDR3 covers 16 residues, taking in both the cysteine and the phenylalanine. CDR3 DNA only is kept here, 48 bases in frame from base 1. The entire amount of isolated RNA was reverse transcribed using the High Capacity cDNA Reverse Transcription Kit, so the sequenced TCRB transcripts were expressed ones. Naive, central memory and regulatory T cell samples underwent deep immunoSEQ sequencing, averaging around 3.7 million total reads per sample. Sorted cells were lysed in RLT buffer, and RNA was extracted using DNase-treated RNeasy Micro or Mini kits according to cell number. Each cell subset was processed on its own to prevent cross-contamination, while patient and healthy donor samples were processed together. The immunoSEQ multiplex PCR was used to amplify TCRB sequences from cDNA, generating 87-bp fragments that spanned the CDR3 region. Sequencing of the amplicons was performed on the Illumina HiSeq platform. The paper's data handling went like this. PCR bias was computationally corrected using synthetic template baselines, reads within Hamming distance 2 were collapsed, and singletons that could not be merged were discarded. Reads were aligned against IMGT so that V, D and J genes, CDR3 length and insertions or deletions at six rearrangement sites could be assigned. Within each subset, clonotype counts were normalized to sorted cell number, and only after that were true diversity and Gini coefficients computed with the tcR R package. Repertoire sharing was quantified using the overlap coefficient calculated on TCRB nucleotide sequences. Out-of-frame TCRB sequences from naive cells were analyzed to stand in for the pre-selection repertoire. In TCRdb, the immuneACCESS table is reduced to in-frame sequences with V and J assigned. These tables do not hold every clone; where another copy was compared, an unresolved V gene accounts for under half, and the others remain unexplained. V and J calls and clone size are as listed in that table; D and trimming were resolved from the DNA. Recorded for this sample are 680,000 or so clones; 13% of them occurred a single time. Approximately 0.022% of the sample belongs to the ten largest clones.

The data were obtained in a study of beta chain features in type 1 diabetes (dated by TCRdb to the late 2010s). Broadly, across the study: No differences in mean age, gender distribution, total cell number or subset yield were found between patients and healthy donors. A total of 85 million to 140 million sorted cells were examined across all samples, and a strong correlation was observed between cell number per subset and RNA yield. The study compared TCRB repertoires of sorted circulating CD4+ T cell subsets between recently diagnosed type 1 diabetes patients and matched healthy donors. Whereas all 30 or so donors provided naive and central memory subsets, regulatory and stem cell-like memory subsets were isolated from just 8 patients and roughly 8 healthy donors.

General findings and caveats noted by the study authors: Shorter templates might have been favored by PCR, but patient and control samples were amplified and corrected together, so both groups would have been affected equally by any skew. Because small numbers of individuals were included in the HLA sub-analyses, any influence of HLA type on TCRB rearrangement was left unresolved. Naive, central memory and regulatory TCRB repertoires appeared to be more similar among patients than among healthy donors. At VDJ recombination sites, patients with type 1 diabetes made fewer insertions and deleted more nucleotides, a pattern implying thymic rearrangement abnormalities. Because cDNA was sequenced instead of genomic DNA, activated cells with high expression could be over-represented, although the groups did not differ in activation or CD3 levels. A moderate but significant shortening of TCRB CDR3 length was observed in type 1 diabetes patients in all four CD4+ subsets.

A single peripheral blood draw of approximately 100 mL on average was collected from each donor into heparinised tubes. Using a panel that included CD45RO, CCR7, CD25, CD127, CD95 and CD27, naive, central memory, regulatory and stem cell-like memory CD4+ T cells were sorted on a BD FACSAria II. Purity was above 95% for every sorted population. PBMCs were isolated immediately by Lymphoprep density gradient centrifugation and stained directly without culture. So that batch effects would be minimized, each experiment stained and sorted samples in pairs, pairing one healthy donor with one patient. This sequence originates from a man aged 18 to 35 with type 1 diabetes. Sequenced: naive CD4+ T cells from blood. The cell subset or site label here, explained by the study, means: true naive CD4+ T cells. The chain is encoded by TRBV5-1 joined to TRBJ2-5, with 10 middle bases fitting TRBD2. The CDR3 region has the sequence CASSSLAGGVQETQYF. The DNA is as follows: TGCGCCAGCAGCTCGTTAGCGGGGGGAGTACAAGAGACCCAGTACTTC.